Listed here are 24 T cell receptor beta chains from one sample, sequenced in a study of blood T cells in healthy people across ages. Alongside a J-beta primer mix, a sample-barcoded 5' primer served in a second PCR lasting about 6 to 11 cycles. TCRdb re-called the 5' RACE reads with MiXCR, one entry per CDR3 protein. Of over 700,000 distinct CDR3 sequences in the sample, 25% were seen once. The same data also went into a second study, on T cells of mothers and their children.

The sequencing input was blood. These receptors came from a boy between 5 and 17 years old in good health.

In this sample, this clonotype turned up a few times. The CDR3 region is CASSQKVAGTQYF. The CDR3 DNA reads TGTGCCAGCAGCCAAAAGGTAGCGGGGACCCAGTACTTC. This chain uses TRBV3-1 with TRBJ2-1; 7 nucleotides agree with TRBD2. The J call could be wrong; TRBJ2-5 is a better fit for the DNA end. The germline CDR1 and CDR2 sequences are LGHDT and YNNKEL (reference sequence). The CDR3 sequence is 13 residues long.

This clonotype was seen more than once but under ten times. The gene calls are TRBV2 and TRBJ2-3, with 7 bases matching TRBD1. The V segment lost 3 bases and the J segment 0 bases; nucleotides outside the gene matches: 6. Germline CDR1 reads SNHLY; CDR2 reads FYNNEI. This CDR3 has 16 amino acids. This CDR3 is CASSETGTDSTDTQYF. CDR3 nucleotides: TGTGCCAGCAGTGAGACAGGGACGGATAGCACAGATACGCAGTATTTT. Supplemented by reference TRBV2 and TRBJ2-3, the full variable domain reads EPEVTQTPSHQVTQMGQEVILRCVPISNHLYFYWYRQILGQKVEFLVSFYNNEISEKSEIFDDQFSVERPDGSNFTLKIRSTKLEDSAMYFCASSETGTDSTDTQYFGPGTRLTVL.

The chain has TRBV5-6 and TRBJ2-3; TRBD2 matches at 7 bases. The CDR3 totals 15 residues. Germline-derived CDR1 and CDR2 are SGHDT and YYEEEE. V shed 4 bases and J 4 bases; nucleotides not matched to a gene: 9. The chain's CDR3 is CASSRLADRADTQYF. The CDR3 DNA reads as TGTGCCAGCAGCCGCCTAGCGGACCGGGCAGATACGCAGTATTTT.

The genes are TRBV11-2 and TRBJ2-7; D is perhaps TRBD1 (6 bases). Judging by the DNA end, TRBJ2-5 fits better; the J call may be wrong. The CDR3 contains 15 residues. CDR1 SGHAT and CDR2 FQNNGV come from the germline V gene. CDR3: CASSLVTGTVETQYF. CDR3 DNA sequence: TGTGCCAGCAGCTTAGTTACAGGGACGGTGGAGACCCAGTACTTC.

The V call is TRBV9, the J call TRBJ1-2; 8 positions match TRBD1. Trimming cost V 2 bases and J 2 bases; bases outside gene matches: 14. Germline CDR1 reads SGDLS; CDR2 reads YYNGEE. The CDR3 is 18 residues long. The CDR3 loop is CASSVSLDRGKGNYGYTF. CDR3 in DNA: TGTGCCAGCAGCGTTAGCTTAGACAGGGGTAAGGGAAACTATGGCTACACCTTC.

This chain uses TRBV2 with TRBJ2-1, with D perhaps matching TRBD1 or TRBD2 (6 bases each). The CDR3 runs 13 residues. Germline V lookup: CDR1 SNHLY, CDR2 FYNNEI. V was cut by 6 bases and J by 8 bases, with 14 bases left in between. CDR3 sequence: CASRRGGNYEQFF. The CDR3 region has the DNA TGTGCCAGCAGGCGAGGGGGGAACTATGAGCAGTTCTTC.

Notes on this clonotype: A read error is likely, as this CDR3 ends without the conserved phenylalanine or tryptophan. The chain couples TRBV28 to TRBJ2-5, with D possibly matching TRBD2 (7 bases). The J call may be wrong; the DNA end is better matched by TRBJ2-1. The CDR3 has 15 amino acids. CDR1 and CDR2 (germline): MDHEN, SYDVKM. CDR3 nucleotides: TGTGCCAGCAGTATCCGAGGGGGGGGCATAAATGAGCAGTTCCTC. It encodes CASSIRGGGINEQFL.

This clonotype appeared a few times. The CDR3 nucleotides are TGCGCCAGCAGCAAGACACCCGGGACAGGCTACGAGCAGTACTTC. Encoded protein: CASSKTPGTGYEQYF. The J gene is TRBJ2-7, the V gene TRBV5-1; 8 nucleotides match TRBD1. Germline CDR1 SGHRS, CDR2 YFSETQ. The J segment lost 3 bases and the V segment lost 4 bases, leaving 9 bases of the junction unmatched. The CDR3 has 15 residues.

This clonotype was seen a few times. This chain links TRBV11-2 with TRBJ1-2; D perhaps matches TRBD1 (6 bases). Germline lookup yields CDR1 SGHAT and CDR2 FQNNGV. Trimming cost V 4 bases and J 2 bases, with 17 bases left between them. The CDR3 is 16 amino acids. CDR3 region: CASSSPRRGANYGYTF. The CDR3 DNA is TGTGCCAGCAGCTCCCCGAGGCGGGGGGCGAACTATGGCTACACCTTC.

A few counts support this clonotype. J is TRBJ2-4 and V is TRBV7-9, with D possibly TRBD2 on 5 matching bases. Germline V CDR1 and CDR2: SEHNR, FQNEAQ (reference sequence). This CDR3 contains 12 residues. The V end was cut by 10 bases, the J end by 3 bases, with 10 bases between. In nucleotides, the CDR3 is TGTGCCACGGCGGAGGTCAAAAACATTCAGTACTTC. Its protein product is CATAEVKNIQYF.

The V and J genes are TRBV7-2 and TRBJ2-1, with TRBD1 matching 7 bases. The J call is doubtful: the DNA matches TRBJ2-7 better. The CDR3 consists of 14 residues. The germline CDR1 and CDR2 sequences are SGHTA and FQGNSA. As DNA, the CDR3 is TGTGCCAGCAGCTTAAGGGGGCCTACGGACGAGCAGTACTTC. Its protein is CASSLRGPTDEQYF.

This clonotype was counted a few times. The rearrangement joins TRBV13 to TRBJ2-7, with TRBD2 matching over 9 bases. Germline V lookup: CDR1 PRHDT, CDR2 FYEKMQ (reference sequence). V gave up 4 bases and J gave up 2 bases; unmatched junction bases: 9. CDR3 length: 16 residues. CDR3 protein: CASSSPSGGTTYEQYF. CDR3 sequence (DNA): TGTGCCAGCAGCTCCCCCAGCGGGGGGACCACCTACGAGCAGTACTTC. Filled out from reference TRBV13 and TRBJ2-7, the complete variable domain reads AAGVIQSPRHLIKEKRETATLKCYPIPRHDTVYWYQQGPGQDPQFLISFYEKMQSDKGSIPDRFSAQQFSDYHSELNMSSLELGDSALYFCASSSPSGGTTYEQYFGPGTRLTVT.

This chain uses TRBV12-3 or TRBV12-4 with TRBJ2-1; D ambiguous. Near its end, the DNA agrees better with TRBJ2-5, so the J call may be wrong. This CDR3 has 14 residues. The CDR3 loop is CASSRTTHEITQYF. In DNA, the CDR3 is TGTGCCAGCAGTCGTACTACCCATGAAATTACCCAGTACTTC.

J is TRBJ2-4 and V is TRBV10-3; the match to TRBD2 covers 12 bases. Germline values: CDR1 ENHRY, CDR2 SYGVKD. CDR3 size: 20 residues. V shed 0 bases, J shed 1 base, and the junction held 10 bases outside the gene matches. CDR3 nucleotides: TGTGCCATCAGTGAGTCGACGGGACTAGCGGGTCTGTCGGCCAAAAACATTCAGTACTTC. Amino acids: CAISESTGLAGLSAKNIQYF.

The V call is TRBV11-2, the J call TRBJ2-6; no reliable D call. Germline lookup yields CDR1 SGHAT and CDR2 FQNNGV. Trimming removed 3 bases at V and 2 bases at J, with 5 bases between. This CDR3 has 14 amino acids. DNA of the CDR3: TGTGCCAGCAGCTTTGACGCTGGGGCCAACGTCCTGACTTTC. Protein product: CASSFDAGANVLTF.

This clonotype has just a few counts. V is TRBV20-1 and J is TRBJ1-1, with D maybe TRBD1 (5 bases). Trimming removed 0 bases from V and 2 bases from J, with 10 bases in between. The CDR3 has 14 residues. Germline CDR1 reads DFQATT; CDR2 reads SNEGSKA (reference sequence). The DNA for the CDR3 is TGCAGTGCTAGAGAGGGGACGGCTAACACTGAAGCTTTCTTT. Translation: CSAREGTANTEAFF.

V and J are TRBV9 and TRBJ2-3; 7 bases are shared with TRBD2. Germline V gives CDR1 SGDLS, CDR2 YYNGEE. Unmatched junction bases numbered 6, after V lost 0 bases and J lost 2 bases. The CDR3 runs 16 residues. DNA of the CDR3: TGTGCCAGCAGCGTAGGAAGCGGGACGGACACAGATACGCAGTATTTT. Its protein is CASSVGSGTDTDTQYF. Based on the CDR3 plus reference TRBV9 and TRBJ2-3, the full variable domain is DSGVTQTPKHLITATGQRVTLRCSPRSGDLSVYWYQQSLDQGLQFLIQYYNGEERAKGNILERFSAQQFPDLHSELNLSSLELGDSALYFCASSVGSGTDTDTQYFGPGTRLTVL.

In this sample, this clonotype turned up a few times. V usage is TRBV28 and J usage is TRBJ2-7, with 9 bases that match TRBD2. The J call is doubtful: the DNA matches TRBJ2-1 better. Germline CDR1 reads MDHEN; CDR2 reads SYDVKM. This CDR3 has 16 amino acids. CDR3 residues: CASSSGLALSHNEQFF. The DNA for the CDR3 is TGTGCCAGCAGTTCGGGACTAGCTCTATCCCACAATGAGCAGTTCTTC.

The CDR3: CSVVRVASDTQYF. In DNA form, the CDR3 reads TGCAGCGTTGTACGCGTAGCTTCCGATACGCAGTATTTT. The chain is built from TRBV29-1 and TRBJ2-3; D uncertain. Looked up from germline, CDR1 is SQVTM and CDR2 is ANQGSEA. The CDR3 contains 13 residues. The V end lost 4 bases, the J end lost 6 bases, and 14 bases lay between the germline ends.

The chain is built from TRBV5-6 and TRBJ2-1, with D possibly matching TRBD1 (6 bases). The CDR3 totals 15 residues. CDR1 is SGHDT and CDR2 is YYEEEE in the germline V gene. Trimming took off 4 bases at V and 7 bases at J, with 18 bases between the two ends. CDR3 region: CASSQEATGSNEQFF. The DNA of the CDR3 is TGTGCCAGCAGCCAAGAGGCGACAGGTAGTAATGAGCAGTTCTTC.

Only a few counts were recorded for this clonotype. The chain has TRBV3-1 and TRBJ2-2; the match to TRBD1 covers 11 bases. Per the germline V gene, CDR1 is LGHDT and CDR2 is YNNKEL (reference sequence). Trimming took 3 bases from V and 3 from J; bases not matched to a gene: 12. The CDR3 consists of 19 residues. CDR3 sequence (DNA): TGTGCCAGCAGCCATGGTGTGTCCCCGGGACAGGGGGACACCGGGGAGCTGTTTTTT. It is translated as CASSHGVSPGQGDTGELFF.

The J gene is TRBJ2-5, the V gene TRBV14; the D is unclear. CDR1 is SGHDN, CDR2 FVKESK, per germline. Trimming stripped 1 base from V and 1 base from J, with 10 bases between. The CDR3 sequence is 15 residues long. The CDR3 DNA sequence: TGTGCCAGCAGCCAAGTCCTTGCCGTCCAAGAGACCCAGTACTTC. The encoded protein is CASSQVLAVQETQYF.

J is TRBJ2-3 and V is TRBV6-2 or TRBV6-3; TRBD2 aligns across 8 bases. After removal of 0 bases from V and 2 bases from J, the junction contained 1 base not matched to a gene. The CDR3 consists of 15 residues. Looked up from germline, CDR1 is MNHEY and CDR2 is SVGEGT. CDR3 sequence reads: CASSYSAGATDTQYF. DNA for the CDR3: TGTGCCAGCAGTTACTCAGCGGGAGCCACAGATACGCAGTATTTT.

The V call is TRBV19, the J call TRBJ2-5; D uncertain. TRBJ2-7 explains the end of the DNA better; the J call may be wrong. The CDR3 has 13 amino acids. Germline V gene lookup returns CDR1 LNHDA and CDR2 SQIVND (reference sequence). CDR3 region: CASSIDYSYEQYF. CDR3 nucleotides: TGTGCCAGTAGTATCGATTACAGCTACGAGCAGTACTTC.